These 5 T cell receptor beta chains came from one sample sequenced in a study of spatial heterogeneity in lung cancer. Stated time point: blood at routine non-recurrence follow-up after resection. TCRdb independently ran MiXCR on the 5' RACE reads; one entry per CDR3 protein. Among over 15,000 distinct CDR3 sequences listed, 6.3% were seen once. The specimen was PBMCs, collected at follow-up. Receptors were obtained from a male donor with early-stage non-small cell lung cancer.

This clonotype appeared many times. The rearrangement uses TRBV6-2 or TRBV6-3 and TRBJ2-5, with D maybe TRBD1 (6 bases). The germline V and J ends were trimmed by 2 bases and 1 base, with 8 bases remaining between them. Germline CDR1 MNHEY, CDR2 SVGEGT. CDR3 length equals 14 residues. CDR3 in DNA: TGTGCCAGCAGTTACCCAGGGGCCCAAGAGACCCAGTACTTC. Protein: CASSYPGAQETQYF.

This clonotype was detected a few times. This sequence joins TRBV7-2 and TRBJ2-2; no firm D call. From germline, CDR1 is SGHTA and CDR2 FQGNSA. Trimming removed 1 base from V and 5 bases from J, with 8 bases in between. This CDR3 is 14 amino acids long. The CDR3 sequence is CASSLGTGTGELFF. CDR3 nucleotide sequence: TGTGCCAGCAGCTTAGGGACCGGGACCGGGGAGCTGTTTTTT.

The table lists this clonotype with many counts. J is TRBJ2-7 and V is TRBV7-2; the match to TRBD1 covers 7 bases. This CDR3 has 14 amino acids. With 5 bases clipped from V and 1 base from J, the junction kept 5 bases outside the gene matches. Germline V gene sequence: CDR1 SGHTA, CDR2 FQGNSA. The CDR3 DNA is TGTGCCAGCAGCGTAGGGGGACAGTCCTACGAGCAGTACTTC. Protein product: CASSVGGQSYEQYF.

The sample holds many counts of this clonotype. The rearrangement joins TRBV7-6 to TRBJ2-4; 9 bases are shared with TRBD1. Germline CDR1 and CDR2: SGHVS and FNYEAQ. This CDR3 is built from 15 residues. The V and J ends lost 5 bases and 12 bases, in that order; junction bases with no gene match: 14. In DNA, the CDR3 is TGTGCCAGCAGCCCCCGGGGACAGGGCCAGGGAAGTCAGTACTTC. Translation gives CASSPRGQGQGSQYF.

This clonotype was recorded many times. The chain couples TRBV20-1 to TRBJ1-2; 7 bases are shared with TRBD1. Germline lookup yields CDR1 DFQATT and CDR2 SNEGSKA (reference sequence). V was clipped by 5 bases and J by 8 bases; unmatched bases: 8. The CDR3 runs 12 residues. The CDR3 nucleotides are TGCAGTGCTGGAGGACAGGTCGGGGGCTACACCTTC. The encoded protein is CSAGGQVGGYTF.